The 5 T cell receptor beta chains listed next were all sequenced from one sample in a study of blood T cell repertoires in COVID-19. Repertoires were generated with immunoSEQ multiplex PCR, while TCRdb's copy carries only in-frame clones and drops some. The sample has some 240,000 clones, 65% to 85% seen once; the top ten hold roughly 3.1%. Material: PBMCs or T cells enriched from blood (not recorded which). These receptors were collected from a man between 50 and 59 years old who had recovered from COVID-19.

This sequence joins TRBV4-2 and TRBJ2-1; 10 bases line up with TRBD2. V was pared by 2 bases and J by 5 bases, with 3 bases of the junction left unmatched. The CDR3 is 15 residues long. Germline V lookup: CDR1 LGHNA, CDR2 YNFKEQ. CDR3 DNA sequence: TGTGCCAGCAGCCAAAGCGGGAGGGCTAACAATGAGCAGTTCTTC. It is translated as CASSQSGRANNEQFF.

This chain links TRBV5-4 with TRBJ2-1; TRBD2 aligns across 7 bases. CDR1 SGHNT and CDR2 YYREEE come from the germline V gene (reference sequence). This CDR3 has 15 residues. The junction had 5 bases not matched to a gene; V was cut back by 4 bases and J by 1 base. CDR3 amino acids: CASSAGTTSYNEQFF. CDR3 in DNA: TGTGCCAGCAGCGCCGGGACTACATCCTACAATGAGCAGTTCTTC. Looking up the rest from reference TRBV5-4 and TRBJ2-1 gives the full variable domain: ETGVTQSPTHLIKTRGQQVTLRCSSQSGHNTVSWYQQALGQGPQFIFQYYREEENGRGNFPPRFSGLQFPNYSSELNVNALELDDSALYLCASSAGTTSYNEQFFGPGTRLTVL.

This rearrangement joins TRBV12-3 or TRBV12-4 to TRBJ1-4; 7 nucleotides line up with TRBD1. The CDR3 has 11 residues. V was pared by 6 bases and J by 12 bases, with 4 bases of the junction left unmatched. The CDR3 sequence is CASSPGTELFF. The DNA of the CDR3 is TGTGCCAGCAGCCCCGGGACAGAACTGTTTTTT.

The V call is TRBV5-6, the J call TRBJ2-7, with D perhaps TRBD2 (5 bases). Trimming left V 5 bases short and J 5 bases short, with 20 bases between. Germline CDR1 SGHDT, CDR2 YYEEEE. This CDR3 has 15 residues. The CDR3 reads CASRNQAAELNEQYF. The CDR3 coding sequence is TGTGCCAGCAGAAACCAGGCAGCGGAACTCAACGAGCAGTACTTC.

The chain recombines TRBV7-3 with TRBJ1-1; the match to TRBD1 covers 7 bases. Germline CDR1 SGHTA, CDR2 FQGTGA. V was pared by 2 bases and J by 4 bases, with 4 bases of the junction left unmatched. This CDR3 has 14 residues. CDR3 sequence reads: CASSLQGVSTEAFF. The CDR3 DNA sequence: TGTGCCAGCAGCTTACAGGGGGTGAGCACTGAAGCTTTCTTT.